The 11 T cell receptor beta chains given below trace back to one sample, sequenced in a study of cytomegalovirus exposure and HLA in healthy donors. In the PCR, 60 Vbeta and 13 Jbeta primers were used. The method was immunoSEQ multiplex PCR; TCRdb's version includes in-frame clones alone and lacks a portion of them. The data hold about 97,000 clones, with around 80% observed a single time. The sequencing input was PBMCs. The source is a man in his forties in good health and CMV-seropositive.

This clone was counted only a few times. V is TRBV28 and J is TRBJ1-5; a weak D match, TRBD1 (5 bases). The length of the CDR3 is 13 residues. With 6 bases removed from V and 7 bases from J, the gap between germline ends came to 13 bases. Looked up from germline, CDR1 is MDHEN and CDR2 is SYDVKM. CDR3 in DNA: TGTGCCAGCAGGGGGCCAGATAGGCAGCCCCAGCATTTT. Protein product: CASRGPDRQPQHF. The variable domain in full, with the rest retrieved from reference TRBV28 and TRBJ1-5, is DVKVTQSSRYLVKRTGEKVFLECVQDMDHENMFWYRQDPGLGLRLIYFSYDVKMKEKGDIPEGYSVSREKKERFSLILESASTNQTSMYLCASRGPDRQPQHFGDGTRLSIL.

The rearrangement joins TRBV7-9 to TRBJ1-1; the D gene is possibly TRBD1 (5 bases). The germline V gene has CDR1 SEHNR and CDR2 FQNEAQ (reference sequence). The germline V and J ends were trimmed by 1 base and 5 bases, with 11 bases remaining between them. The CDR3 extends over 14 amino acids. This chain's CDR3 is CASSLESQGTEAFF. In DNA, the CDR3 is TGTGCCAGCAGCTTAGAATCCCAGGGTACTGAAGCTTTCTTT.

CDR3: CATSRGQGTETQYF. The CDR3 coding sequence is TGTGCCACCAGCAGGGGGCAGGGGACGGAGACCCAGTACTTC. The chain has TRBV15 and TRBJ2-5; TRBD1 might be the D (6 bases). The CDR3 totals 14 residues. Trimming pared 3 bases from V and 5 bases from J, leaving 13 bases between. The germline V gene encodes CDR1 LNHNV and CDR2 YYDKDF (reference sequence).

This chain's CDR3 is CASSRVVAGEETQYF. DNA for the CDR3: TGTGCCAGCAGCCGTGTAGTGGCGGGAGAAGAGACCCAGTACTTC. The chain uses TRBV5-5 and TRBJ2-5, with 7 bases matching TRBD2. The germline CDR1 and CDR2 sequences are SGHKS and YYEKEE (reference sequence). The ends lost 4 bases at V and 3 bases at J; junction bases unmatched: 9. The CDR3 contains 15 residues.

This clone came up a few times. CDR3 coding DNA: TGCAGTGCTAGGGGACTCTATGGCTACACCTTC. Translation: CSARGLYGYTF. The V and J genes are TRBV20-1 and TRBJ1-2, with a weak D call TRBD1 (5 bases). Per the germline V gene, CDR1 is DFQATT and CDR2 is SNEGSKA (reference sequence). This CDR3 spans 11 amino acids. Trimming cost V 3 bases and J 4 bases, with 6 bases left between them.

The gene calls are TRBV4-1 and TRBJ1-3; weak D call: TRBD1 (5 bases). Germline-derived CDR1 and CDR2 are MGHRA and YSYEKL. The CDR3 loop spans 17 amino acids. Trimming left V 1 base short and J 0 bases short, with 13 bases between. Here the CDR3 DNA reads TGCGCCAGCAGCCAAGGTAGGGGCCCTCCCTCTGGAAACACCATATATTTT. Translating it yields CASSQGRGPPSGNTIYF.

The CDR3 coding sequence is TGTGCCAGCAGTGAAAGGGACAGGGCGTACGAGCAGTACTTC. It yields the protein CASSERDRAYEQYF. The chain couples TRBV25-1 to TRBJ2-5; TRBD1 matches 9 bases. The DNA end lines up better with TRBJ2-7; the J call may be wrong. Looked up from germline, CDR1 is MGHDK and CDR2 is SYGVNS. CDR3 size: 14 residues.

V is TRBV6-1 and J is TRBJ1-1; TRBD1 matches at 10 bases. V was clipped by 6 bases and J by 5 bases; unmatched bases: 9. The CDR3 consists of 15 residues. Germline CDR1 and CDR2: MNHNS and SASEGT. This CDR3 is CASSPLGQGRTEAFF. CDR3 bases: TGTGCCAGCAGCCCTCTGGGACAGGGGAGAACTGAAGCTTTCTTT.

This chain connects TRBV5-1 to TRBJ2-3; TRBD2 matches at 15 bases. Trimming removed 2 bases from V and 0 bases from J; junction bases left unmatched: 10. This CDR3 contains 20 residues. Per germline, CDR1 SGHRS and CDR2 YFSETQ. CDR3 sequence (DNA): TGCGCCAGCAGCTTTATTCCGGGACTAGCGGGAGGAGGGAGCACAGATACGCAGTATTTT. Translating it yields CASSFIPGLAGGGSTDTQYF.

The J gene is TRBJ2-2, the V gene TRBV19; perhaps TRBD1 as D (5 bases). The length of the CDR3 is 14 residues. V dropped 7 bases and J dropped 2 bases, with 11 bases sitting between them. CDR1 is LNHDA, CDR2 SQIVND, per germline (reference sequence). The CDR3 region is CASTLTGNTGELFF. CDR3 nucleotide sequence: TGTGCCAGTACCCTCACAGGAAACACCGGGGAGCTGTTTTTT. Complete variable domain (other parts from reference TRBV19 and TRBJ2-2): DGGITQSPKYLFRKEGQNVTLSCEQNLNHDAMYWYRQDPGQGLRLIYYSQIVNDFQKGDIAEGYSVSREKKESFPLTVTSAQKNPTAFYLCASTLTGNTGELFFGEGSRLTVL.

The rearrangement joins TRBV7-9 to TRBJ1-2; D might be TRBD1 (5 bases). The CDR3 is made up of 15 amino acids. Per the germline V gene, CDR1 is SEHNR and CDR2 is FQNEAQ (reference sequence). V was cut by 5 bases and J by 7 bases, with 20 bases left in between. DNA of the CDR3: TGTGCCAGCAGCCTGACGGATGGGGGGTTCGGTGGCTACACCTTC. Amino acids: CASSLTDGGFGGYTF. The whole variable domain, filled in from reference TRBV7-9 and TRBJ1-2, reads DTGVSQNPRHKITKRGQNVTFRCDPISEHNRLYWYRQTLGQGPEFLTYFQNEAQLEKSRLLSDRFSAERPKGSFSTLEIQRTEQGDSAMYLCASSLTDGGFGGYTFGSGTRLTVV.